The TCR beta chain under discussion was sequenced for a study of shared clonotypes between healthy human individuals. For this clone: What it binds is not known.

Germline V lookup: CDR1 SGHAT, CDR2 FQNNGV. The ends were cut back, 3 bases at V and 7 bases at J, with 16 bases in the middle. The CDR3 consists of 14 residues. Measured with immunoSEQ multiplex PCR; TCRdb has only the in-frame clones, and not every one. The sample has hundreds of thousands of clones, roughly 97% seen once. Study observations and caveats: Clonotype sharing across donors was expected to vary with sequencing depth.

The TCR sequence derives from a woman aged 25 to 39 in good health. The V gene is TRBV11-2, the J gene TRBJ2-7; D tentatively reads TRBD1 or TRBD2 (5 bases each). Specimen: naive CD4+ T cells sorted from blood. The subset was: CD45RA+ positively selected. Written as DNA, the CDR3 is TGTGCCAGCAGCTTCGGGACCAGAAGTAGGGAGCAGTACTTC. It yields the protein CASSFGTRSREQYF.